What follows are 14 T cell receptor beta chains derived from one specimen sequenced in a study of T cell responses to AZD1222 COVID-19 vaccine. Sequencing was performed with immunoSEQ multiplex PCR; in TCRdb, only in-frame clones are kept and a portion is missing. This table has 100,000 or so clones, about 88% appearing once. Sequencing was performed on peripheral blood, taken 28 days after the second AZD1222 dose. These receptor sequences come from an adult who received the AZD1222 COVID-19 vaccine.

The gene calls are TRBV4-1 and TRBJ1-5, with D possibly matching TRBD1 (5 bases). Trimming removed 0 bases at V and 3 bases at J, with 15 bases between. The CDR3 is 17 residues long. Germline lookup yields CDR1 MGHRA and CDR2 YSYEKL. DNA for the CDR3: TGCGCCAGCAGCCAAGATCTTAATAGGGGAAACAATCAGCCCCAGCATTTT. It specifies CASSQDLNRGNNQPQHF.

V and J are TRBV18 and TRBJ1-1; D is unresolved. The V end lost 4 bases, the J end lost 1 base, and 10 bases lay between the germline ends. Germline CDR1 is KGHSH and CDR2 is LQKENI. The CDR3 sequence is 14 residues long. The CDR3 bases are TGTGCCAGCTCACAGGGCGGCGGGAACACTGAAGCTTTCTTT. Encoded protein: CASSQGGGNTEAFF.

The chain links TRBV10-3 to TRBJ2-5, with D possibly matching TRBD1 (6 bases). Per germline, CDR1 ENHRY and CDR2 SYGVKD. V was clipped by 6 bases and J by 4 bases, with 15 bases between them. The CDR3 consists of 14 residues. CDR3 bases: TGTGCCATCAGCCGTACAGGGCCCCCAGAGACCCAGTACTTC. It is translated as CAISRTGPPETQYF.

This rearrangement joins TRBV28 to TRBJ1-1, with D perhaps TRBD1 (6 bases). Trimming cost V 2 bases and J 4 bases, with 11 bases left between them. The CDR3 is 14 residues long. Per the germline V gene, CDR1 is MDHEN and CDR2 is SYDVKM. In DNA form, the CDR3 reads TGTGCCAGCAGTTTAACAGGGTGGGGCACTGAAGCTTTCTTT. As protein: CASSLTGWGTEAFF.

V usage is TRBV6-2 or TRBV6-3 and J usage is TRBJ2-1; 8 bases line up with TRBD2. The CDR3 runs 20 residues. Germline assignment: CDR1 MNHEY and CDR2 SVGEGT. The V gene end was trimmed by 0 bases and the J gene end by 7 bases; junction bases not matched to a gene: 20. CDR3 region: CASSYSLGGRRRGKGNEQFF. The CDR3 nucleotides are TGTGCCAGCAGTTACTCGTTAGGCGGGAGGAGAAGAGGGAAGGGGAATGAGCAGTTCTTC.

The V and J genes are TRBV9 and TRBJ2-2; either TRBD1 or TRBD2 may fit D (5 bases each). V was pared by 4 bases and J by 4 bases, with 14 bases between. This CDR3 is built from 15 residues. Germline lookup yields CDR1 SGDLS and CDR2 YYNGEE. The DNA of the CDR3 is TGTGCCAGCAGCCCTCGGGACCGCGTCACCGGGGAGCTGTTTTTT. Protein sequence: CASSPRDRVTGELFF.

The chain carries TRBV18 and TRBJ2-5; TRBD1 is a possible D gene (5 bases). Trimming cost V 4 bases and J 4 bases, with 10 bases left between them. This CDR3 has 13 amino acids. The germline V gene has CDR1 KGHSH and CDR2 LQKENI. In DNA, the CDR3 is TGTGCCAGCTCACGAGGACACTTAGAGACCCAGTACTTC. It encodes CASSRGHLETQYF.

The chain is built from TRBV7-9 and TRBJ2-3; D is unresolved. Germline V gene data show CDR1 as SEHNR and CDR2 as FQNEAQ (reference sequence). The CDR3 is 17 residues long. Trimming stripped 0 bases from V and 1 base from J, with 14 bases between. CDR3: CASSLASSPHRTDTQYF. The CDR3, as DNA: TGTGCCAGCAGCTTAGCCAGTTCCCCCCACCGCACAGATACGCAGTATTTT.

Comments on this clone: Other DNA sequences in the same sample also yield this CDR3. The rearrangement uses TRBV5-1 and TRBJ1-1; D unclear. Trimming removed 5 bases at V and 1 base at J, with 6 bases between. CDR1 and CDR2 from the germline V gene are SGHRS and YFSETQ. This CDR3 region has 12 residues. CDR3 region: CASSLKNTEAFF. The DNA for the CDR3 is TGCGCCAGCAGTCTGAAGAACACTGAAGCTTTCTTT.

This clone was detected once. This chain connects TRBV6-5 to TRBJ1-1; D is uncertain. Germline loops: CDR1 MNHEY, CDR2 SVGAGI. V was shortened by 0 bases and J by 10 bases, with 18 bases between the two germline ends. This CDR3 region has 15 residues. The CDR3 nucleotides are TGTGCCAGCAGTTACTCGATTCTCACCACACTTGGAGCTTTCTTT. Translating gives CASSYSILTTLGAFF.

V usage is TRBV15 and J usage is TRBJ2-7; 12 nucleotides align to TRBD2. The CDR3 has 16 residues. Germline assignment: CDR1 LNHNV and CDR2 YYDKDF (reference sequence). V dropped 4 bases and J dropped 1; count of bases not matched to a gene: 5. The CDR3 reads CATSIQLAGGSYEQYF. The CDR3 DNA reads TGTGCCACCAGCATTCAACTAGCGGGGGGTTCCTACGAGCAGTACTTC.

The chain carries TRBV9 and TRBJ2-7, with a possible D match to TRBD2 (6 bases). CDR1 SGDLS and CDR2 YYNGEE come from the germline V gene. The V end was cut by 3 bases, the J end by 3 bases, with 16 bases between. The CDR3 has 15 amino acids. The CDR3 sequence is CASSGSGTQGYEQYF. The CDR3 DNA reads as TGTGCCAGCAGCGGATCCGGGACTCAAGGCTACGAGCAGTACTTC.

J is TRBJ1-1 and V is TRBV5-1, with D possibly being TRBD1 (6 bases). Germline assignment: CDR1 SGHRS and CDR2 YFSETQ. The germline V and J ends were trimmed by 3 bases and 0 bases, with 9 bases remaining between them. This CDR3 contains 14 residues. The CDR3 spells CASSSDRMNTEAFF. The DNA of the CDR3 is TGCGCCAGCAGCTCCGACAGGATGAACACTGAAGCTTTCTTT.

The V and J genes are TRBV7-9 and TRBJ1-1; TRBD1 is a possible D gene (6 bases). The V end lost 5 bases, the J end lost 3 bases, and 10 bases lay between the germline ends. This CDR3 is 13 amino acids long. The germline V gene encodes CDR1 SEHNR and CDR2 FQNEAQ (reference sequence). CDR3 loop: CASSAGVHTEAFF. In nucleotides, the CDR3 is TGTGCCAGCAGCGCAGGGGTCCACACTGAAGCTTTCTTT.